The 5 T cell receptor beta chains in this list originate from one sample, sequenced in a study of human T cells and chemical hapten exposure. The time point here: patch test 1, 2 weeks after DPC sensitization. Treatment indicated: therapeutic diphenylcyclopropenone sensitization with weekly scalp DPC. TCRdb re-called the RACE reads through MiXCR, storing one row per CDR3 protein. The sample lists more than 90,000 distinct CDR3 sequences, more than 9% occurring once. The specimen was whole blood, collected in connection with sensitization to the hapten diphenylcyclopropenone (DPC). The receptors were sampled from a man aged 35-49 years with alopecia areata. Some clones in this sample may be carry-over from other donors' samples.

This clonotype was recorded at least ten times. The chain joins TRBV7-9 to TRBJ1-2; 8 bases are a match to TRBD1. V shed 5 bases, J shed 8 bases, and the junction held 7 bases outside the gene matches. The CDR3 covers 13 residues. The V gene's germline CDR1 is SEHNR and CDR2 FQNEAQ (reference sequence). The CDR3 spells CASSQDRDQGYTF. DNA for the CDR3: TGTGCCAGCAGCCAGGACAGGGATCAGGGCTACACCTTC.

The V and J genes are TRBV7-9 and TRBJ1-5, with D unresolved. The V gene's germline CDR1 is SEHNR and CDR2 FQNEAQ (reference sequence). V lost 6 bases and J lost 7, with 19 bases in between. This CDR3 region has 15 residues. CDR3 sequence reads: CASSQGGQVNQPQHF. In nucleotides, the CDR3 is TGTGCCAGCAGTCAAGGCGGTCAGGTAAACCAGCCCCAGCATTTT.

This clonotype was observed a few times. This chain joins TRBV9 and TRBJ2-1; the D gene is possibly TRBD2 (5 bases). V was cut by 4 bases and J by 8 bases, with 13 bases left in between. There are 13 residues in the CDR3. Germline V gives CDR1 SGDLS, CDR2 YYNGEE. The CDR3 DNA reads as TGTGCCAGCAGCCCCAGACCGAGGGATGAGCAGTTCTTC. This codes for CASSPRPRDEQFF.

The J gene is TRBJ2-2, the V gene TRBV11-2, with 9 bases matching TRBD2. The CDR3 is made up of 14 amino acids. The V segment lost 5 bases and the J segment 6 bases; nucleotides outside the gene matches: 4. The germline V gene encodes CDR1 SGHAT and CDR2 FQNNGV. CDR3 residues: CASSLLAGSGELFF. The DNA of the CDR3 is TGTGCCAGCAGCCTCCTAGCGGGGTCCGGGGAGCTGTTTTTT. The whole variable domain, remainder taken from reference TRBV11-2 and TRBJ2-2, is EAGVAQSPRYKIIEKRQSVAFWCNPISGHATLYWYQQILGQGPKLLIQFQNNGVVDDSQLPKDRFSAERLKGVDSTLKIQPAKLEDSAVYLCASSLLAGSGELFFGEGSRLTVL.

This clonotype was detected only a few times. This chain uses TRBV9 with TRBJ2-2, with D hard to call. Trimming took 0 bases from V and 4 from J, leaving 10 bases between them. The CDR3 runs to 15 residues. Per germline, CDR1 SGDLS and CDR2 YYNGEE. DNA of the CDR3: TGTGCCAGCAGCGTAGGGGTAATAGCCACCGGGGAGCTGTTTTTT. Residues: CASSVGVIATGELFF.